The clone carrying this T cell receptor beta chain occurred a few times. The CDR3 sequence is 14 residues long. Trimming removed 3 bases from V and 5 bases from J, with 13 bases in between. Germline loops: CDR1 MNHEY, CDR2 SVGEGT. Amplification targeted TCR beta CDR3 regions from RNA transcripts. The TCR CDR3 first-round RT-PCR relied on the HTBI primer set. TCRdb redid the calling of the multiplex PCR reads with MiXCR, one entry per CDR3 protein. In the table there are about 600,000 distinct CDR3 sequences, around 13% of which are singletons. The data were taken from a study of T cells in Graves' hyperthyroidism and ophthalmopathy.

Sequencing was carried out using blood. The rearrangement links TRBV6-2 or TRBV6-3 to TRBJ2-5, with D tentatively TRBD1 or TRBD2 (5 bases each). This clonotype was obtained from a woman aged 45-65 years with Graves' ophthalmopathy. The CDR3 sequence is CASSYGGARETQYF. CDR3 DNA sequence: TGTGCCAGCAGTTATGGGGGAGCCAGGGAGACCCAGTACTTC.